What follows are 24 T cell receptor beta chains derived from one specimen sequenced in a study of T cells in localized non-small cell lung cancer. Libraries were prepared by immunoSEQ multiplex PCR; TCRdb keeps only in-frame clonotypes and omits some of them. The table includes 41,000 or so clones, 88% detected once. This specimen was peripheral blood, taken before any cancer treatment. The receptor set was obtained from an older female donor with stage I squamous cell lung carcinoma.

This rearrangement joins TRBV7-3 to TRBJ2-1; no definite D call. The CDR3 has 13 residues. Germline V gene sequence: CDR1 SGHTA, CDR2 FQGTGA. V was pared by 6 bases and J by 8 bases, with 14 bases between. CDR3 sequence: CASRTTSSDEQFF. The CDR3 bases are TGTGCCAGCAGAACAACCAGCAGCGATGAGCAGTTCTTC.

The chain carries TRBV18 and TRBJ1-1; 10 bases map to TRBD1. Germline CDR1 is KGHSH and CDR2 is LQKENI. The CDR3 consists of 15 residues. Losses at the gene ends were 0 bases for V and 5 bases for J; bases not matched to a gene: 3. The CDR3 nucleotides read TGTGCCAGCTCACCACCGACAGGGGGCCGAACTGAAGCTTTCTTT. Its protein product is CASSPPTGGRTEAFF.

The rearrangement joins TRBV5-1 to TRBJ2-5; D tentatively fits TRBD1 or TRBD2 (5 bases each). The V end was cut by 6 bases, the J end by 2 bases, with 11 bases between. Per the germline V gene, CDR1 is SGHRS and CDR2 is YFSETQ. This CDR3 region has 13 residues. The CDR3 sequence: CASKGSGQETQYF. The CDR3 DNA follows: TGCGCCAGCAAGGGGAGCGGACAAGAGACCCAGTACTTC.

The chain couples TRBV18 to TRBJ1-4, with TRBD1 matching over 8 bases. With 3 bases clipped from V and 8 bases from J, the junction kept 8 bases outside the gene matches. This CDR3 has 15 residues. Germline V gene sequence: CDR1 KGHSH, CDR2 LQKENI. CDR3 coding DNA: TGTGCCAGCTCACCCACAGGGGGTAGGGCCGAAAAACTGTTTTTT. This sequence encodes CASSPTGGRAEKLFF.

The chain employs TRBV7-2 and TRBJ2-2; no definite D call. This CDR3 has 14 amino acids. Trimming removed 3 bases at V and 6 bases at J, with 11 bases between. From germline, CDR1 is SGHTA and CDR2 FQGNSA. The CDR3 DNA sequence: TGTGCCAGCAGCTTTCAATTCGGGTCCGGGGAGCTGTTTTTT. It specifies CASSFQFGSGELFF.

The V and J genes are TRBV11-2 and TRBJ2-5, with no clear D. Germline CDR1 SGHAT, CDR2 FQNNGV. The CDR3 consists of 14 residues. The V end lost 3 bases, the J end lost 3 bases, and 11 bases lay between the germline ends. CDR3 DNA: TGTGCCAGCAGCTTTTACGGTGCCGAAGAGACCCAGTACTTC. Encoded protein: CASSFYGAEETQYF.

The chain has TRBV4-3 and TRBJ2-3; tentatively, D is TRBD2 (5 bases). The germline CDR1 and CDR2 sequences are LGHNA and YSLEER. The CDR3 is 16 residues long. The V end was cut by 0 bases, the J end by 1 base, with 11 bases between. The CDR3 DNA reads as TGCGCCAGCAGCCAAGAGACCCTGAGGGGCACAGATACGCAGTATTTT. Translating gives CASSQETLRGTDTQYF.

The genes are TRBV7-2 and TRBJ1-1; TRBD1 aligns across 7 bases. The CDR3 is made up of 13 amino acids. The J segment lost 7 bases and the V segment lost 7 bases, leaving 9 bases of the junction unmatched. Germline values: CDR1 SGHTA, CDR2 FQGNSA. CDR3 residues: CASIPTGLVEAFF. CDR3 nucleotide sequence: TGTGCCAGCATCCCGACAGGGTTGGTTGAAGCTTTCTTT.

By share, this clone counts as medium-sized. This sequence joins TRBV11-1 and TRBJ2-5; 10 bases line up with TRBD2. V shed 2 bases, J shed 5 bases, and the junction held 5 bases outside the gene matches. CDR3 length: 15 amino acids. CDR1 is SGHAT and CDR2 is FQDESV in the germline V gene (reference sequence). This CDR3 is CASSLSGRATETQYF. The CDR3 DNA sequence: TGTGCCAGCAGCTTAAGCGGGAGGGCCACGGAGACCCAGTACTTC. Using reference TRBV11-1 and TRBJ2-5 for the parts outside the CDR3, the full variable domain is EAEVAQSPRYKITEKSQAVAFWCDPISGHATLYWYRQILGQGPELLVQFQDESVVDDSQLPKDRFSAERLKGVDSTLKIQPAELGDSAMYLCASSLSGRATETQYFGPGTRLLVL.

The chain recombines TRBV18 with TRBJ2-7, with 7 bases aligning to TRBD2. J was trimmed by 0 bases and V by 1 base; bases with no gene match: 6. This CDR3 contains 16 residues. Germline assignment: CDR1 KGHSH and CDR2 LQKENI. The CDR3 bases are TGTGCCAGCTCACCACGGAGCGGGATTTACTCCTACGAGCAGTACTTC. It is translated as CASSPRSGIYSYEQYF.

The gene calls are TRBV13 and TRBJ1-4; 10 nucleotides align to TRBD1. The germline V gene encodes CDR1 PRHDT and CDR2 FYEKMQ (reference sequence). V lost 5 bases to trimming and J lost 8 bases; unmatched junction nucleotides: 8. The CDR3 runs 15 residues. The CDR3 nucleotides read TGTGCCAGCAGCCTTAGGACAGGGGGAAGAGAAAAACTGTTTTTT. This sequence encodes CASSLRTGGREKLFF.

This clone appeared once. This chain connects TRBV25-1 to TRBJ2-7, with 13 nucleotides matching TRBD2. The CDR3 is 16 amino acids. Germline V CDR1 and CDR2: MGHDK, SYGVNS. V trimming: 4 bases; J trimming: 4 bases; junction bases outside the gene matches: 7. CDR3 sequence: CASSARTSGSKYEQYF. The CDR3 region has the DNA TGTGCCAGCAGTGCTCGGACTAGCGGGAGTAAGTACGAGCAGTACTTC.

The chain joins TRBV19 to TRBJ1-5; 10 positions match TRBD1. Germline V gene data show CDR1 as LNHDA and CDR2 as SQIVND (reference sequence). V lost 4 bases to trimming and J lost 4 bases; unmatched junction nucleotides: 7. The CDR3 consists of 16 residues. CDR3 sequence reads: CASSTQGQGRNQPQHF. The CDR3 DNA sequence: TGTGCCAGTAGTACTCAGGGACAGGGGCGAAATCAGCCCCAGCATTTT. The full variable domain, in which reference TRBV19 and TRBJ1-5 provide the parts outside the CDR3, is DGGITQSPKYLFRKEGQNVTLSCEQNLNHDAMYWYRQDPGQGLRLIYYSQIVNDFQKGDIAEGYSVSREKKESFPLTVTSAQKNPTAFYLCASSTQGQGRNQPQHFGDGTRLSIL.

This chain links TRBV5-1 with TRBJ1-1; D possibly corresponds to TRBD1 (5 bases). The CDR3 sequence is 13 residues long. Germline V gives CDR1 SGHRS, CDR2 YFSETQ. Trimming removed 6 bases at V and 0 bases at J, with 9 bases between. The CDR3 reads CASNGGMNTEAFF. The CDR3 coding sequence is TGCGCCAGCAATGGGGGTATGAACACTGAAGCTTTCTTT.

This clone was counted once. The chain carries TRBV10-3 and TRBJ1-3; no clear D. Per germline, CDR1 ENHRY and CDR2 SYGVKD. The CDR3 length is 15 residues. The V end lost 4 bases, the J end lost 2 bases, and 12 bases lay between the germline ends. The CDR3 coding sequence is TGTGCCATCAGTGGGTATAATGGGGCTGGAAACACCATATATTTT. Translation gives CAISGYNGAGNTIYF.

This clone appeared once. The chain uses TRBV28 and TRBJ2-3; no reliable D call. Germline lookup yields CDR1 MDHEN and CDR2 SYDVKM. Trimming cost V 2 bases and J 0 bases, with 3 bases left between them. The CDR3 spans 13 residues. CDR3 amino acids: CASSLGSTDTQYF. The CDR3 coding sequence is TGTGCCAGCAGTTTAGGCAGCACAGATACGCAGTATTTT.

The V gene is TRBV7-2, the J gene TRBJ2-5; 11 bases align to TRBD2. J gave up 3 bases and V 5 bases, and 2 bases lay outside the gene matches. The CDR3 has 14 amino acids. The V gene's germline CDR1 is SGHTA and CDR2 FQGNSA. Written as DNA, the CDR3 is TGTGCCAGCAGCGTACTAGCGGGAGAAGAGACCCAGTACTTC. Translation gives CASSVLAGEETQYF.

The chain has TRBV6-6 and TRBJ2-3; D unresolved. V was shortened by 7 bases and J by 6 bases, with 11 bases between the two germline ends. Germline V gene lookup returns CDR1 MNHNY and CDR2 SVGAGI (reference sequence). The CDR3 extends over 12 amino acids. The CDR3 spells CASMAPADTQYF. The CDR3 DNA is TGTGCCAGCATGGCGCCAGCGGATACGCAGTATTTT.

V is TRBV5-1 and J is TRBJ1-2; D not resolved. Trimming shortened V by 6 bases and J by 2 bases, and 11 bases separated the two germline ends. Germline V lookup: CDR1 SGHRS, CDR2 YFSETQ. The CDR3 covers 13 residues. The CDR3, as DNA: TGCGCCAGCAACCCGGGATCGAACTATGGCTACACCTTC. Protein: CASNPGSNYGYTF.

The V gene is TRBV23-1, the J gene TRBJ2-3; D is perhaps TRBD2 (6 bases). TRBV23-1 is classed as an ORF, of uncertain function. The V and J ends lost 3 bases and 2 bases respectively, with 15 bases between them. This CDR3 has 16 amino acids. The CDR3 nucleotides read TGCGCCAGCAGTCAGTTCACTAGCCGGGACACAGATACGCAGTATTTT. Encoded protein: CASSQFTSRDTDTQYF.

This chain connects TRBV7-2 to TRBJ2-1; D may match TRBD1 or TRBD2 (5 bases each). V lost 1 base and J lost 5, with 12 bases in between. CDR1 is SGHTA, CDR2 FQGNSA, per germline. The CDR3 loop spans 15 amino acids. The CDR3 sequence is CASSLEGFGNNEQFF. The CDR3 DNA reads as TGTGCCAGCAGCTTAGAGGGGTTCGGGAACAATGAGCAGTTCTTC.

The chain is built from TRBV5-8 and TRBJ1-5; D possibly corresponds to TRBD1 (6 bases). There are 15 residues in the CDR3. Germline CDR1 and CDR2: SGHTS and YDEGEE. Between the trimmed V and J ends, which lost 4 bases and 11 bases, there was a span of 22 bases. The CDR3 nucleotides read TGTGCCAGCAGCGTCAAGGACAGACTACTTGGGACCCAGCATTTT. Protein: CASSVKDRLLGTQHF.

The V gene is TRBV18, the J gene TRBJ2-3, with D unclear. Germline CDR1 is KGHSH and CDR2 is LQKENI. The CDR3 is made up of 13 amino acids. Trimming took 2 bases from V and 9 from J, leaving 12 bases between them. DNA for the CDR3: TGTGCCAGCTCACCAGAGGAGAAGGGCACGCAGTATTTT. As protein: CASSPEEKGTQYF.

The chain recombines TRBV5-1 with TRBJ1-1; D possibly corresponds to TRBD1 (5 bases). The germline V gene encodes CDR1 SGHRS and CDR2 YFSETQ. This CDR3 spans 17 amino acids. V was clipped by 3 bases and J by 0 bases, with 18 bases between them. The CDR3 nucleotides are TGCGCCAGCAGCTCGGGACCCTCCCTTGGGATGAACACTGAAGCTTTCTTT. Translating it yields CASSSGPSLGMNTEAFF.